The next 7 T cell receptor beta chains were all read from a single sample in a study of cytomegalovirus exposure and HLA in healthy donors. Both 60 Vbeta primers and 13 Jbeta primers went into the PCR. The protocol was immunoSEQ multiplex PCR, while the TCRdb copy is restricted to in-frame clones and leaves out a portion. The sample totals tens of thousands of clones. Sequences were obtained from PBMCs. These receptors all come from a woman aged 30 to 39 in good health and CMV-seropositive.

This chain links TRBV28 with TRBJ1-6, with a weak D call TRBD1 (5 bases). Germline CDR1 is MDHEN and CDR2 is SYDVKM. V dropped 3 bases and J dropped 9 bases, with 18 bases sitting between them. The CDR3 length is 16 residues. CDR3 in DNA: TGTGCCAGCAGTTTGGGCTCCCGGGGGATACGTTCACCCCTCCACTTT. Translating gives CASSLGSRGIRSPLHF.

The CDR3 DNA sequence: TGTGCCATCAGAGGGGGTGGTCCCGGGGAGCTGTTTTTT. It codes for CAIRGGGPGELFF. The V gene is TRBV10-3, the J gene TRBJ2-2; the D gene is possibly TRBD1 (6 bases). The V gene's germline CDR1 is ENHRY and CDR2 SYGVKD. Trimming took off 6 bases at V and 6 bases at J, with 11 bases between the two ends. The CDR3 runs to 13 residues.

The chain carries TRBV30 and TRBJ1-4; D might be TRBD1 (5 bases). Trimming took off 1 base at V and 4 bases at J, with 13 bases between the two ends. CDR3 length equals 15 residues. From germline, CDR1 is GTSNPN and CDR2 SVGIG (reference sequence). In nucleotides, the CDR3 is TGTGCCTGGAGTGAGGGACTTACCGGTAATGAAAAACTGTTTTTT. As protein: CAWSEGLTGNEKLFF.

This chain links TRBV6-4 with TRBJ2-2; 10 bases fit TRBD2. The CDR3 consists of 16 residues. CDR1 is MRHNA, CDR2 SNTAGT, per germline. V dropped 4 bases and J dropped 3; count of bases not matched to a gene: 5. The CDR3 sequence: CASSVSSGGDTGELFF. In DNA form, the CDR3 reads TGTGCCAGCAGTGTTTCAAGCGGGGGGGACACCGGGGAGCTGTTTTTT.

The chain is built from TRBV29-1 and TRBJ2-1; TRBD1 matches at 8 bases. This CDR3 is built from 13 residues. The V gene end was trimmed by 7 bases and the J gene end by 3 bases; junction bases not matched to a gene: 5. Looked up from germline, CDR1 is SQVTM and CDR2 is ANQGSEA. The CDR3 spells CSGRDRNYNEQFF. The CDR3 nucleotides read TGCAGCGGCCGGGACAGGAACTACAATGAGCAGTTCTTC.

For this clone: Other nucleotide sequences from this sample produce the same CDR3. V and J are TRBV5-6 and TRBJ1-2; 9 bases match TRBD1. CDR3 length: 14 residues. Trimming at V came to 0 bases and at J to 7 bases, leaving 4 bases not matched to a gene. The germline CDR1 and CDR2 sequences are SGHDT and YYEEEE. The CDR3 DNA is TGTGCCAGCAGCTTGGAACAGGGGGCCCGTGGCTACACCTTC. Its protein is CASSLEQGARGYTF.

The rearrangement uses TRBV11-2 and TRBJ2-7; weak D call: TRBD1 (6 bases). Trimming stripped 5 bases from V and 7 bases from J, with 18 bases between. This CDR3 has 14 residues. From germline, CDR1 is SGHAT and CDR2 FQNNGV. The CDR3 sequence is CASSRSAEGGEQYF. CDR3 DNA: TGTGCCAGCAGCCGTTCGGCTGAAGGGGGAGAGCAGTACTTC.